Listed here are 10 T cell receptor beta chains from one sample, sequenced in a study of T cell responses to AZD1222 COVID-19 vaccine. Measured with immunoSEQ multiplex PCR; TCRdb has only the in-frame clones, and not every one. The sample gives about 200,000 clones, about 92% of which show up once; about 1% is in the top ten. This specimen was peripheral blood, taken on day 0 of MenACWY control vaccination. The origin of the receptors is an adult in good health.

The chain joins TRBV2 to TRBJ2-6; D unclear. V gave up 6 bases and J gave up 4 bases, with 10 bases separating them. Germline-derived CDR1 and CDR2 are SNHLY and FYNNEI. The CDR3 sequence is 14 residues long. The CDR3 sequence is CASRATSGANVLTF. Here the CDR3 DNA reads TGTGCCAGCAGGGCCACTTCAGGGGCCAACGTCCTGACTTTC.

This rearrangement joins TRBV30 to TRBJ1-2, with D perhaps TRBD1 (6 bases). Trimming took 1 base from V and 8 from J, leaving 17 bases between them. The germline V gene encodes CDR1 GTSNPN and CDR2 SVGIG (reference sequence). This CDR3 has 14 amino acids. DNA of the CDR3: TGTGCCTGGAGTGGTCTCTCTAGGGGGGCAGGCTACACCTTC. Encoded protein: CAWSGLSRGAGYTF.

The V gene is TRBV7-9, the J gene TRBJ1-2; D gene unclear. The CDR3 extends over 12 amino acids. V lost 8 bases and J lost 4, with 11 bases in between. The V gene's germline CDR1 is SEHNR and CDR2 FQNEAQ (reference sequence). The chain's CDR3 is CASSSNSYGYTF. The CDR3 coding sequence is TGTGCCAGCTCCTCCAACAGCTATGGCTACACCTTC.

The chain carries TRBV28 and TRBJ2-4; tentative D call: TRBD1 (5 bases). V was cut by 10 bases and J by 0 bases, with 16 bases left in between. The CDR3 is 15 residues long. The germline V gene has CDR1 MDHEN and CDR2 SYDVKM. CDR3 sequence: CATSGLRLAKNIQYF. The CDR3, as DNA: TGTGCCACTTCAGGGTTGAGACTAGCCAAAAACATTCAGTACTTC.

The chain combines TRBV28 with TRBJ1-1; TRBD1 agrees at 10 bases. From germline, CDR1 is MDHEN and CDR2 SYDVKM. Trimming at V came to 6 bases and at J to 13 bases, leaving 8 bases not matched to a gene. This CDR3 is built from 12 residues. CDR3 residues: CASRTGTGDGFF. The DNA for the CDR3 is TGTGCCAGCAGGACCGGGACAGGGGATGGTTTCTTT.

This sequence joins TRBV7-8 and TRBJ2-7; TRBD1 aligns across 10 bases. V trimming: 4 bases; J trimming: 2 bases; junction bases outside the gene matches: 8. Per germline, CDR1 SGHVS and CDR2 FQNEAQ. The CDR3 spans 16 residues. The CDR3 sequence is CASSSQGQGGPYEQYF. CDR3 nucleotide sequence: TGTGCCAGCAGCTCGCAAGGACAGGGGGGACCCTACGAGCAGTACTTC.

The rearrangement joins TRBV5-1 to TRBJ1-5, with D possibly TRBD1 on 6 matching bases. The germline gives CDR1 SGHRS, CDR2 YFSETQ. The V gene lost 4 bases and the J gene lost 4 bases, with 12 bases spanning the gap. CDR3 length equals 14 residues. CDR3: CASSLQGENQPQHF. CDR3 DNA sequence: TGCGCCAGCAGCCTACAGGGAGAGAATCAGCCCCAGCATTTT.

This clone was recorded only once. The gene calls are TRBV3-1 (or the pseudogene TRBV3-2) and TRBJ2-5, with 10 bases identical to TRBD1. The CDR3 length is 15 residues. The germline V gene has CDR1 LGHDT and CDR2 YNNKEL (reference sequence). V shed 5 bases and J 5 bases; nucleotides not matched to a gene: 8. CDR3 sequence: CASSFGQGGYETQYF. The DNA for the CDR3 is TGTGCCAGCAGCTTCGGACAGGGGGGATACGAGACCCAGTACTTC.

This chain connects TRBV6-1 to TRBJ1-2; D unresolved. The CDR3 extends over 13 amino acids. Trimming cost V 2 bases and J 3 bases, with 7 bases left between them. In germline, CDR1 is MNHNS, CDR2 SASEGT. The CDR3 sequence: CASSELAHYGYTF. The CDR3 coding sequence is TGTGCCAGCAGTGAACTGGCTCACTATGGCTACACCTTC.

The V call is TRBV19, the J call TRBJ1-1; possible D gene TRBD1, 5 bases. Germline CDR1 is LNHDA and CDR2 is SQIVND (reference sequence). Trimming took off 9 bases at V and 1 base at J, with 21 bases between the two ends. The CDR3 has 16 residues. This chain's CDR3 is CARETALYLENTEAFF. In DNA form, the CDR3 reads TGTGCCAGGGAGACAGCTCTATATCTCGAGAACACTGAAGCTTTCTTT.